This entry lists 24 T cell receptor beta chains sequenced from one sample in a study of Ad26.COV2.S vaccination and SARS-CoV-2 variants. As for treatment: around 19 received Ad26.COV2.S at low or high dose, single or two shots; about 5 received placebo; per-sample allocation not given. It was on day 63 after the first vaccine or placebo injection that samples were taken. Sequencing used immunoSEQ multiplex PCR; TCRdb keeps in-frame clones, though not all of them. Here the sample spans over 450,000 clones, about 88% being singletons. This specimen consisted of peripheral blood, obtained in a trial of Ad26.COV2.S vaccine versus placebo. These receptors originate from a person aged 18-65 years who received the Ad26.COV2.S COVID-19 vaccine or a placebo.

The chain joins TRBV11-3 to TRBJ1-1; TRBD1 matches at 7 bases. The ends lost 5 bases at V and 7 bases at J; junction bases unmatched: 4. In germline, CDR1 is SGHNT, CDR2 YENEEA. This CDR3 has 12 residues. The CDR3 nucleotides are TGTGCCAGCAGCAAAACAGGGGTTGAAGCTTTCTTT. Translation: CASSKTGVEAFF.

The V gene is TRBV9, the J gene TRBJ2-1; tentative D call: TRBD2 (6 bases). CDR1 and CDR2 from the germline V gene are SGDLS and YYNGEE. Trimming stripped 0 bases from V and 3 bases from J, with 10 bases between. There are 15 residues in the CDR3. The CDR3 nucleotides are TGTGCCAGCAGCGTAGCTGGGGGGATCTACAATGAGCAGTTCTTC. Translated: CASSVAGGIYNEQFF.

This sequence joins TRBV2 and TRBJ2-1, with a possible D match to TRBD2 (6 bases). The V end was cut by 5 bases, the J end by 0 bases, with 11 bases between. The CDR3 consists of 15 residues. Germline assignment: CDR1 SNHLY and CDR2 FYNNEI. As DNA, the CDR3 is TGTGCCAGCAGTAAACGGGGGTTCTCCTACAATGAGCAGTTCTTC. This codes for CASSKRGFSYNEQFF.

The chain carries TRBV6-6 and TRBJ2-1; 10 nucleotides align to TRBD2. V lost 7 bases and J lost 4; bases outside the gene matches: 4. The CDR3 is 14 residues long. CDR1 and CDR2 (germline): MNHNY, SVGAGI (reference sequence). The CDR3 reads CASTGLAEYNEQFF. CDR3 bases: TGTGCCAGCACCGGACTAGCGGAATACAATGAGCAGTTCTTC.

The V call is TRBV7-2, the J call TRBJ1-6; D is uncertain. Looked up from germline, CDR1 is SGHTA and CDR2 is FQGNSA. The CDR3 sequence is 15 residues long. The V gene lost 0 bases and the J gene lost 1 base, with 4 bases spanning the gap. This chain's CDR3 is CASSLAGSYNSPLHF. The CDR3 DNA sequence: TGTGCCAGCAGCTTAGCAGGGTCCTATAATTCACCCCTCCACTTT.

The V call is TRBV6-5, the J call TRBJ1-5; D perhaps matches TRBD1 (6 bases). The V and J ends lost 4 bases and 6 bases respectively, with 13 bases between them. Germline CDR1 reads MNHEY; CDR2 reads SVGAGI. This CDR3 comprises 14 residues. In DNA, the CDR3 is TGTGCCAGCAGTTTAGGGGGGTCGGGTCAGCCCCAGCATTTT. Translating gives CASSLGGSGQPQHF.

The chain combines TRBV5-1 with TRBJ2-1; D unresolved. Trimming cost V 2 bases and J 9 bases, with 6 bases left between them. The V gene's germline CDR1 is SGHRS and CDR2 YFSETQ. The CDR3 length is 11 residues. For the CDR3, the DNA is TGCGCCAGCAGCTTTGAGGCTGAGCAGTTCTTC. Its protein is CASSFEAEQFF. The full variable domain, rest sourced from reference TRBV5-1 and TRBJ2-1, is KAGVTQTPRYLIKTRGQQVTLSCSPISGHRSVSWYQQTPGQGLQFLFEYFSETQRNKGNFPGRFSGRQFSNSRSEMNVSTLELGDSALYLCASSFEAEQFFGPGTRLTVL.

The chain links TRBV5-4 to TRBJ2-3, with D perhaps matching TRBD2 (6 bases). The CDR3 runs 15 residues. Trimming took off 2 bases at V and 1 base at J, with 11 bases between the two ends. Germline values: CDR1 SGHNT, CDR2 YYREEE (reference sequence). Here the CDR3 DNA reads TGTGCCAGCAGCTTATCGGTAGCGGGCACAGATACGCAGTATTTT. This gives the protein CASSLSVAGTDTQYF.

This chain links TRBV6-1 with TRBJ2-7; no firm D call. V lost 2 bases to trimming and J lost 1 base, with 15 bases between them. Germline assignment: CDR1 MNHNS and CDR2 SASEGT. This CDR3 region has 16 residues. CDR3 protein: CASSEFVGSGSYEQYF. Written as DNA, the CDR3 is TGTGCCAGCAGTGAATTTGTGGGGTCCGGATCCTACGAGCAGTACTTC.

The chain employs TRBV6-5 and TRBJ2-7, with D perhaps given as TRBD1 or TRBD2 (5 bases each). This CDR3 has 14 residues. The germline V and J ends were trimmed by 0 bases and 4 bases, with 10 bases remaining between them. Germline CDR1 MNHEY, CDR2 SVGAGI. CDR3 amino acids: CASSYSKGPYEQYF. CDR3 coding DNA: TGTGCCAGCAGTTACTCGAAGGGACCTTACGAGCAGTACTTC.

V usage is TRBV27 and J usage is TRBJ1-1; D not resolved. The V gene lost 5 bases and the J gene lost 5 bases, with 9 bases spanning the gap. CDR1 and CDR2 (germline): MNHEY, SMNVEV (reference sequence). The CDR3 runs to 12 residues. CDR3 nucleotide sequence: TGTGCCAGCAGTGCAACGGGGACTGAAGCTTTCTTT. Amino acid sequence: CASSATGTEAFF.

The rearrangement links TRBV27 to TRBJ2-7; TRBD1 is a possible D gene (5 bases). Trimming removed 3 bases at V and 6 bases at J, with 15 bases between. This CDR3 contains 14 residues. Germline values: CDR1 MNHEY, CDR2 SMNVEV (reference sequence). CDR3 amino acids: CASSFFRESVEQYF. The CDR3 DNA reads as TGTGCCAGCAGTTTTTTCAGGGAATCGGTCGAGCAGTACTTC.

The chain combines TRBV28 with TRBJ2-7; 7 bases match TRBD1. The V segment lost 4 bases and the J segment 2 bases; nucleotides outside the gene matches: 5. The CDR3 totals 14 residues. Germline loops: CDR1 MDHEN, CDR2 SYDVKM. CDR3 protein: CASSSGGLPYEQYF. The CDR3 nucleotides read TGTGCCAGCAGTTCAGGGGGTCTCCCCTACGAGCAGTACTTC.

The genes are TRBV6-6 and TRBJ2-3; possibly TRBD1 for D (5 bases). Germline lookup yields CDR1 MNHNY and CDR2 SVGAGI (reference sequence). The CDR3 consists of 14 residues. V was clipped by 11 bases and J by 2 bases, with 17 bases between them. In nucleotides, the CDR3 is TGTGCCGGCTCCTCGACAGCCATCACAGATACGCAGTATTTT. This gives the protein CAGSSTAITDTQYF.

This chain links TRBV9 with TRBJ1-1, with a tentative D call TRBD1 (5 bases). Trimming removed 2 bases from V and 3 bases from J, with 11 bases in between. Germline V gene lookup returns CDR1 SGDLS and CDR2 YYNGEE. This CDR3 has 14 residues. Written as DNA, the CDR3 is TGTGCCAGCAGCGTCCAGGGATTAGACACTGAAGCTTTCTTT. Its translation: CASSVQGLDTEAFF.

The chain employs TRBV2 and TRBJ1-6; D not resolved. The CDR3 contains 13 residues. Germline-derived CDR1 and CDR2 are SNHLY and FYNNEI. Trimming took off 3 bases at V and 9 bases at J, with 9 bases between the two ends. DNA for the CDR3: TGTGCCAGCAGTGAGAGCGGAACTTCACCCCTCCACTTT. Translation: CASSESGTSPLHF.

This chain joins TRBV5-5 and TRBJ1-4; D might be TRBD1 (5 bases). The CDR3 loop spans 16 amino acids. The germline V gene encodes CDR1 SGHKS and CDR2 YYEKEE (reference sequence). The germline V and J ends were trimmed by 0 bases and 3 bases, with 12 bases remaining between them. DNA for the CDR3: TGTGCCAGCAGCTTGGGGGGACTGAGTCCTAATGAAAAACTGTTTTTT. Residues: CASSLGGLSPNEKLFF.

J is TRBJ2-1 and V is TRBV3-1 (or the pseudogene TRBV3-2), with TRBD1 matching 9 bases. The CDR3 runs to 15 residues. CDR1 is LGHDT and CDR2 is YNNKEL in the germline V gene (reference sequence). The ends lost 4 bases at V and 4 bases at J; junction bases unmatched: 5. CDR3 loop: CASSPRQGGYNEQFF. The CDR3 nucleotides read TGTGCCAGCAGCCCCCGACAGGGGGGATACAATGAGCAGTTCTTC.

The chain has TRBV19 and TRBJ2-2; D unresolved. The CDR3 extends over 15 amino acids. Trimming cost V 3 bases and J 4 bases, with 12 bases left between them. CDR1 is LNHDA, CDR2 SQIVND, per germline (reference sequence). The CDR3: CASSIGVYSTGELFF. The CDR3 DNA sequence: TGTGCCAGTAGTATTGGGGTATATAGCACCGGGGAGCTGTTTTTT.

The V and J genes are TRBV11-2 and TRBJ1-1, with D perhaps TRBD1 (5 bases). Germline-derived CDR1 and CDR2 are SGHAT and FQNNGV. This CDR3 is built from 13 residues. Trimming removed 5 bases from V and 5 bases from J, with 12 bases in between. CDR3 in amino acids: CASSPGTGTEAFF. CDR3 DNA: TGTGCCAGCAGCCCCGGGACCGGGACTGAAGCTTTCTTT.

The genes are TRBV27 and TRBJ2-7, with 12 bases fitting TRBD2. Germline V gene lookup returns CDR1 MNHEY and CDR2 SMNVEV (reference sequence). Trimming removed 3 bases from V and 1 base from J; junction bases left unmatched: 1. This CDR3 contains 15 residues. CDR3 in DNA: TGTGCCAGCAGTTTGGGACTAGCGGGTTCCTACGAGCAGTACTTC. Protein product: CASSLGLAGSYEQYF.

On this clone itself: The identical CDR3 is also encoded by other nucleotide sequences in the sample. The V call is TRBV6-5, the J call TRBJ1-1; no clear D. The CDR3 loop spans 13 amino acids. V was shortened by 0 bases and J by 2 bases, with 4 bases between the two germline ends. Looked up from germline, CDR1 is MNHEY and CDR2 is SVGAGI. The CDR3 loop reads CASSYSVNTEAFF. In nucleotides, the CDR3 is TGTGCCAGCAGTTACTCTGTTAACACTGAAGCTTTCTTT.

CDR3 in DNA: TGTGCCAGCAGTTTTGCAGGAGAATCCTACGAGCAGTACTTC. It encodes CASSFAGESYEQYF. The genes are TRBV27 and TRBJ2-7; D uncertain. V was trimmed by 3 bases and J by 1 base, leaving 10 bases between them. The CDR3 is 14 residues long. CDR1 and CDR2 from the germline V gene are MNHEY and SMNVEV (reference sequence).

In its sample, this clone was seen once. This chain uses TRBV18 with TRBJ1-1, with D perhaps TRBD1 (6 bases). The ends were cut back, 3 bases at V and 3 bases at J, with 17 bases in the middle. This CDR3 has 16 amino acids. Germline CDR1 and CDR2: KGHSH and LQKENI. CDR3 nucleotides: TGTGCCAGCTCACCCGTAGGGACACCCCGGGACACTGAAGCTTTCTTT. Translation gives CASSPVGTPRDTEAFF.